The 15 T cell receptor beta chains presented below share a single source sample, sequenced in a study of spatial heterogeneity in lung cancer. TCRdb reprocessed the 5' RACE reads via MiXCR and lists one record per CDR3 protein. The table has 25,000 or so distinct CDR3 sequences, 3% to 4% seen once. Stated time point: sample taken at primary tumor resection. The starting material was PBMCs, obtained at surgery. Every receptor here comes from a female donor with early-stage non-small cell lung cancer.

This clonotype was observed a few times. This chain connects TRBV2 to TRBJ1-4, with D tentatively TRBD1 (5 bases). Between the trimmed V and J ends, which lost 4 bases and 8 bases, there was a span of 20 bases. CDR1 and CDR2 from the germline V gene are SNHLY and FYNNEI. The CDR3 is 16 amino acids. As DNA, the CDR3 is TGTGCCAGCAGTGGGTCCTTGGGGGACCGGTTCGAAAAACTGTTTTTT. Amino acid sequence: CASSGSLGDRFEKLFF.

This clonotype was counted ten times or more. This chain joins TRBV3-1 and TRBJ1-3; 7 bases are a match to TRBD1. Germline values: CDR1 LGHDT, CDR2 YNNKEL (reference sequence). V gave up 3 bases and J gave up 4 bases; unmatched junction bases: 6. The CDR3 has 15 residues. The CDR3 DNA sequence: TGTGCCAGCAGCCACCGCGACAGGGAGGGAAACACCATATATTTT. It translates to CASSHRDREGNTIYF.

The sample holds many counts of this clonotype. J is TRBJ1-5 and V is TRBV20-1; D ambiguous. The CDR3 runs 15 residues. The ends were cut back, 2 bases at V and 2 bases at J, with 13 bases in the middle. The germline gives CDR1 DFQATT, CDR2 SNEGSKA (reference sequence). CDR3 in amino acids: CSARMAHLGNQPQHF. DNA of the CDR3: TGCAGTGCTAGAATGGCACACCTGGGCAATCAGCCCCAGCATTTT.

At least ten counts were recorded for this clonotype. J is TRBJ2-3 and V is TRBV18, with 8 bases lining up with TRBD2. J lost 6 bases, V lost 0 bases, and 5 bases had no gene match. CDR3 length: 15 amino acids. CDR1 is KGHSH, CDR2 LQKENI, per germline. DNA for the CDR3: TGTGCCAGCTCACCACCGGGACTAGGACTTGATACGCAGTATTTT. This translates into CASSPPGLGLDTQYF.

This clonotype was recorded many times. The gene calls are TRBV4-2 and TRBJ2-7, with 12 bases fitting TRBD2. CDR1 and CDR2 (germline): LGHNA, YNFKEQ. V was clipped by 4 bases and J by 2 bases; unmatched bases: 6. The CDR3 sequence is 16 residues long. The CDR3 region has the DNA TGTGCCAGCAGCCGACAGACTAGCGGGAGAGCCTACGAGCAGTACTTC. As protein: CASSRQTSGRAYEQYF.

This clonotype has ten or more counts. The chain joins TRBV28 to TRBJ1-5; tentatively, D is TRBD1 (5 bases). CDR1 and CDR2 (germline): MDHEN, SYDVKM. The CDR3 has 17 amino acids. V lost 5 bases and J lost 3, with 20 bases in between. The CDR3: CASSPPPPDTYNQPQHF. For the CDR3, the DNA is TGTGCCAGCAGTCCCCCACCCCCGGACACATACAATCAGCCCCAGCATTTT.

This clonotype was seen repeatedly, ten times or more. The rearrangement links TRBV5-1 to TRBJ1-1, with TRBD1 matching over 8 bases. Germline V CDR1 and CDR2: SGHRS, YFSETQ. The CDR3 runs to 15 residues. V lost 1 base and J lost 1; bases outside the gene matches: 3. The CDR3 protein is CASSLLGQGNTEAFF. The CDR3 nucleotides read TGCGCCAGCAGCTTGCTAGGACAGGGGAACACTGAAGCTTTCTTT.

This clonotype was recorded a few times. V is TRBV6-1 and J is TRBJ2-3, with TRBD2 matching 10 bases. The length of the CDR3 is 15 residues. J gave up 4 bases and V 2 bases, and 3 bases lay outside the gene matches. Germline V lookup: CDR1 MNHNS, CDR2 SASEGT. The CDR3 DNA sequence: TGTGCCAGCAGTGAACTAGCGGGAGTATCAGATACGCAGTATTTT. It specifies CASSELAGVSDTQYF.

This clonotype was seen many times. The CDR3 loop reads CASSVVAGAYNEQFF. The CDR3 region has the DNA TGTGCCAGCAGCGTAGTAGCGGGTGCCTACAATGAGCAGTTCTTC. V and J are TRBV9 and TRBJ2-1, with 7 positions matching TRBD2. V dropped 0 bases and J dropped 2; count of bases not matched to a gene: 2. CDR3 length equals 15 residues. Germline-derived CDR1 and CDR2 are SGDLS and YYNGEE. The whole variable domain, remainder taken from reference TRBV9 and TRBJ2-1, is DSGVTQTPKHLITATGQRVTLRCSPRSGDLSVYWYQQSLDQGLQFLIQYYNGEERAKGNILERFSAQQFPDLHSELNLSSLELGDSALYFCASSVVAGAYNEQFFGPGTRLTVL.

This clonotype was detected many times. The rearrangement links TRBV19 to TRBJ1-1; D possibly corresponds to TRBD1 (5 bases). The CDR3 is 15 residues long. Germline values: CDR1 LNHDA, CDR2 SQIVND (reference sequence). V lost 4 bases, J lost 5 bases, and 17 bases lay in between. CDR3 in DNA: TGTGCCAGTAGTAAGACACACGCGGGGGATACTGAAGCTTTCTTT. It specifies CASSKTHAGDTEAFF.

This clonotype was detected ten times or more. The chain has TRBV15 and TRBJ1-4; 12 positions match TRBD1. CDR3 size: 17 residues. CDR1 is LNHNV, CDR2 YYDKDF, per germline (reference sequence). V shed 3 bases, J shed 3 bases, and the junction held 5 bases outside the gene matches. CDR3 in amino acids: CATSSRDRGLANEKLFF. In DNA form, the CDR3 reads TGTGCCACCAGCAGCCGGGACAGGGGGCTGGCTAATGAAAAACTGTTTTTT.

This clonotype was recorded many times. The CDR3 nucleotides are TGTGCCAGCACCTCCGGCGCGACGGGGCGCACAGATACGCAGTATTTT. Its translation: CASTSGATGRTDTQYF. The chain carries TRBV6-5 and TRBJ2-3; D is tentatively TRBD1 or TRBD2 (5 bases each). Deletions cut 7 bases from V and 1 base from J, with 18 bases between. Germline V gene sequence: CDR1 MNHEY, CDR2 SVGAGI. CDR3 size: 16 residues.

Turning to this clonotype: A much larger clone differs from this one at a single base, so this may be a read error. This rearrangement joins TRBV28 to TRBJ2-1, with a tentative D call TRBD2 (6 bases). Looked up from germline, CDR1 is MDHEN and CDR2 is SYDVKM. CDR3 length equals 14 residues. Here the CDR3 reads CTSGSGLTRNEQFF. The CDR3 nucleotides are TGTACCAGCGGATCGGGACTCACGAGGAATGAGCAGTTCTTC. The whole variable domain, filled in from reference TRBV28 and TRBJ2-1, reads DVKVTQSSRYLVKRTGEKVFLECVQDMDHENMFWYRQDPGLGLRLIYFSYDVKMKEKGDIPEGYSVSREKKERFSLILESASTNQTSMYLCTSGSGLTRNEQFFGPGTRLTVL.

This clonotype was detected ten times or more. The chain uses TRBV24-1 and TRBJ2-5; tentatively, D is TRBD1 (6 bases). CDR3 length: 13 residues. Germline V CDR1 and CDR2: KGHDR, SFDVKD. V gave up 2 bases and J gave up 5 bases, with 8 bases separating them. The CDR3 loop is CATSDYRAETQYF. In nucleotides, the CDR3 is TGTGCCACCAGTGATTACAGGGCCGAGACCCAGTACTTC.

This clonotype was seen at least ten times. The CDR3 loop is CASSLVADRINIQYF. The CDR3, as DNA: TGTGCCAGCAGTTTAGTGGCGGACAGGATAAACATTCAGTACTTC. The chain has TRBV28 and TRBJ2-4; TRBD1 aligns across 7 bases. V dropped 2 bases and J dropped 6; count of bases not matched to a gene: 7. Germline CDR1 reads MDHEN; CDR2 reads SYDVKM. The CDR3 is made up of 15 amino acids. The full variable domain, in which reference TRBV28 and TRBJ2-4 provide the parts outside the CDR3, is DVKVTQSSRYLVKRTGEKVFLECVQDMDHENMFWYRQDPGLGLRLIYFSYDVKMKEKGDIPEGYSVSREKKERFSLILESASTNQTSMYLCASSLVADRINIQYFGAGTRLSVL.